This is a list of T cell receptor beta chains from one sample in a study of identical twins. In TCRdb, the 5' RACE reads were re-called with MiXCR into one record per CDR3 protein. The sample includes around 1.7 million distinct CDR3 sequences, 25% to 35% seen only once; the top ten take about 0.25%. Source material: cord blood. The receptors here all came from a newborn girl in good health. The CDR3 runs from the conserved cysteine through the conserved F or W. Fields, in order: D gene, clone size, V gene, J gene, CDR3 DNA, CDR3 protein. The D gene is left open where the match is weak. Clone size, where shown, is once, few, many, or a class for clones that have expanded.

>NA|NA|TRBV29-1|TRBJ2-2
TGCAGCGTTAGGGACAATATGAGGGTCACCGGGGAGCTGTTTTTT
CSVRDNMRVTGELFF
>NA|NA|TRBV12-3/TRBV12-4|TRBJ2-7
TGTGCCAGCAGTTTCCTTGGCGCCGCCGGGGATGAGCAGTACTTC
CASSFLGAAGDEQYF
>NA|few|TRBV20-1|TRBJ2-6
TGCAGTGCTAGACCCTCGGGCTACCGCTCTGGGGCCAACGTCCTGACTTTC
CSARPSGYRSGANVLTF
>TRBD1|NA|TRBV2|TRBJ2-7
TGTGCCACTAAGCGGATTGGGACAGGTAACGAGCAGTACTTC
CATKRIGTGNEQYF
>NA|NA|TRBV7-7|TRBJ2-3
TGTGCTAGCTCCCGGGAGCACCCAGATACGCAGTATTTT
CASSREHPDTQYF
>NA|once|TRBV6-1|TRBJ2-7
TGTGCCAGCAGGAATGGTGACGAGCAGTACTTC
CASRNGDEQYF
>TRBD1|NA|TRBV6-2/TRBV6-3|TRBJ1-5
TGTGCCAGCAGTTTCCGGGACAGGGAAGGACAGCCCCAGCATTTT
CASSFRDREGQPQHF
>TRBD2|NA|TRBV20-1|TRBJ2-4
TGCAGTGCCAAACTGAGCGGGGGCCTTCCGTGGCCCAAAAACATTCAGTACTTC
CSAKLSGGLPWPKNIQYF
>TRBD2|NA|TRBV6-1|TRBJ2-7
TGTGCCAGCATGTGGGCTCAGGGAGGGTACGAGCAGTACTTC
CASMWAQGGYEQYF
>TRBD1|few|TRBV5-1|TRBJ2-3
TGCGCCAGCAGCCTCCGGACAGGGGATCGCACAGATACGCAGTATTTT
CASSLRTGDRTDTQYF
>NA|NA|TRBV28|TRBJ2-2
TGTGCCAGCAGTTTAATAGGGACCACCGGGGAGCTGTTTTTT
CASSLIGTTGELFF
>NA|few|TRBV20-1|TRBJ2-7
TGCAGTGCTAGAGATATCCCCCCACTTAAGTACGAGCAGTACTTC
CSARDIPPLKYEQYF
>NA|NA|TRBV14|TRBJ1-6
TGTGCCAGCAGCCAAGTCCTCTTGGGGATGAATTCACCCCTCCACTTT
CASSQVLLGMNSPLHF
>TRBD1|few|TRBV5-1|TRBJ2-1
TGCGCCAGCAGCCGGGACAGGGGAGTAGATGAGCAGTTCTTC
CASSRDRGVDEQFF
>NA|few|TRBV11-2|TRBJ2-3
TGTGCCAGCACCACTGTGGGGCGGGGCACAGATACGCAGTATTTT
CASTTVGRGTDTQYF
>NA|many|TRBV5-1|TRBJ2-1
TGCGCCAGCAGCTTGGCCGAACCTTCCTACAATGAGCAGTTCTTC
CASSLAEPSYNEQFF
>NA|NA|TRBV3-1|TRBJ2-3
TGTGCCAGCAGCCATAGGGCAGCTAGCACAGATACGCAGTATTTT
CASSHRAASTDTQYF
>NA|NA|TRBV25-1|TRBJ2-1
TGTGCCAGCAGTGACCGCAAGGGGATAAGGGGCGATGAGCAGTTCTTC
CASSDRKGIRGDEQFF
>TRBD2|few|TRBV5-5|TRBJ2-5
TGTGCCAGCAGCTTCGGGACTAGCGTAGAGACCCAGTACTTC
CASSFGTSVETQYF
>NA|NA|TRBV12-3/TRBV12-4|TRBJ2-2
TGTGCCAGCAGTCAGCCCGGGACAAGGAACACCGGGGAGCTGTTTTTT
CASSQPGTRNTGELFF
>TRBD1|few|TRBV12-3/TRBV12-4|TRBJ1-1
TGTGCCAGCACCCTCGGGACAGGGAACACTGAAGCTTTCTTT
CASTLGTGNTEAFF
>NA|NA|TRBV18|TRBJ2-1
TGTGCCAGCTCACCACGAAGTGACACCTCCTACAATGAGCAGTTCTTC
CASSPRSDTSYNEQFF
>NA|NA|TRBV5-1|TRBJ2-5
TGCGCCAGCAGCTTGGGGTCGGTACCGAAAGAGACCCAGTACTTC
CASSLGSVPKETQYF
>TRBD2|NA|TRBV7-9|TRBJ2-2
TGTGCCAGCAGCTTACTAGCGGGGGGCCCCACCGGGGAGCTGTTTTTT
CASSLLAGGPTGELFF
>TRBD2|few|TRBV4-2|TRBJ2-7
TGTGCCAGCAGGGGGAGAGCGGGGGGGCGTTACGAGCAGTACTTC
CASRGRAGGRYEQYF
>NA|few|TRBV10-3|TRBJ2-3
TGTGCCATCAGTGACGGACTTCGCACAGATACGCAGTATTTT
CAISDGLRTDTQYF
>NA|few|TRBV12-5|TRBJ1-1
TGTGCTAGTGGTTCGGACAGCCTCACTGAAGCTTTCTTT
CASGSDSLTEAFF
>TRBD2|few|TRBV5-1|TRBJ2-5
TGCGCCAGCAGCTTGGGACTAGCGTCGACCCAAGAGACCCAGTACTTC
CASSLGLASTQETQYF
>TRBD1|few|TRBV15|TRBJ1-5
TGTGCCACCAGCACGGACAGGCCCCACGGCAATCAGCCCCAGCATTTT
CATSTDRPHGNQPQHF
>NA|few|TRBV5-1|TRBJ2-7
TGCGCCAGCAGCTTGGGTATGGGCGACGAGCAGTACTTC
CASSLGMGDEQYF
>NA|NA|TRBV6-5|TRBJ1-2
TGTGCCAGCAGTTACGAGGGGAGCCTAGTTCTCCCCTATGACTATGGCTACACCTTC
CASSYEGSLVLPYDYGYTF
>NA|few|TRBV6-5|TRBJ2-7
TGTGCCAGCAGTTACGGGACGTACTACGAGCAGTACTTC
CASSYGTYYEQYF
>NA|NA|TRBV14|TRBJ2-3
TGTGCCAGCAGCCAAGAGAGGATTCGCACAGATACGCAGTATTTT
CASSQERIRTDTQYF
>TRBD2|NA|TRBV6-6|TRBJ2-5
TGTGCCAGCAGTTACTCGTCCGCAGGGAGGGCCTACAATGAGCAGTACTTC
CASSYSSAGRAYNEQYF
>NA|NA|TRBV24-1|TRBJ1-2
TGTACCACCAGTGGGTACCCAGCTAACTATGGCTACACCTTC
CTTSGYPANYGYTF
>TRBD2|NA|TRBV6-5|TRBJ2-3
TGTGCCAGCAGTTACAGGGGGGGGCTAGCGGGAGACCCAGATACGCAGTATTTT
CASSYRGGLAGDPDTQYF
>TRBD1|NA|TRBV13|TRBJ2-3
TGTGCCAGCAGGCAAAGGACAGGGGGACCAGATACGCAGTATTTT
CASRQRTGGPDTQYF
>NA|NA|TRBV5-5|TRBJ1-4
TGTGCCAGCAGTTTAGGGAAGGAAAATGAAAAACTGTTTTTT
CASSLGKENEKLFF
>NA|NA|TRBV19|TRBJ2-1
TGTGCCAGTAGCACCGCGACTAGAATCTACAATGAGCAGTTCTTC
CASSTATRIYNEQFF
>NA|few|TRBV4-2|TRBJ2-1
TGTGCCAGCAGCCCCGTATCCAGCTGGGGCTCCTACAATGAGCAGTTCTTC
CASSPVSSWGSYNEQFF
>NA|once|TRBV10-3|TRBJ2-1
TGTGCCATCAGTCGTAGCGGCAGCTCCTACTATGAGCAGTTCTTC
CAISRSGSSYYEQFF
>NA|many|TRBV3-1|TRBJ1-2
TGTGCCAGCAGCCAACCTTCGACAGGCGACTATGGCTACACCTTC
CASSQPSTGDYGYTF
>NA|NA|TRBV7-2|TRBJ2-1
TGTGCCAGCAGCTTCGGGGGTTACCTCTACAATGAGCAGTTCTTC
CASSFGGYLYNEQFF
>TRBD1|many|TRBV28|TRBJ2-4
TGTGCCAGCAGTTACAGGGGGCCGAGGACCAAAAACATTCAGTACTTC
CASSYRGPRTKNIQYF
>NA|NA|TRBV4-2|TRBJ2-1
TGTGCCAGCAGCCCACAATTCGGTCGGGAACTCTCCTACAATGAGCAGTTCTTC
CASSPQFGRELSYNEQFF
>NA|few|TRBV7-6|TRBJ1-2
TGTGCCAGCAGCTTAGGAGTTGACCGCTATGGCTACACCTTC
CASSLGVDRYGYTF
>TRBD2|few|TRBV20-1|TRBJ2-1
TGCAGTGCCACTTCTAGCGGGAGCATCACATGGGAGCAGTTCTTC
CSATSSGSITWEQFF
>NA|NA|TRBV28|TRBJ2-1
TGTGCCAGCAGCCCCTCGGCGGCCCCCTACAATGAGCAGTTCTTC
CASSPSAAPYNEQFF
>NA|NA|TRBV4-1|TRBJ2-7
TGCGCCAGCAGCCCGAGAGGGGTCAACGAGCAGTACTTC
CASSPRGVNEQYF
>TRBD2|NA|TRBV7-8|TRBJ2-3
TGTGCCAGCAGCTTAGGACGACTAGCGGGGGTCGCAGATACGCAGTATTTT
CASSLGRLAGVADTQYF
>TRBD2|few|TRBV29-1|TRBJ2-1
TGCAGCGTTGAGGGGGGGAGCGGTACCACACCGTACAATGAGCAGTTCTTC
CSVEGGSGTTPYNEQFF
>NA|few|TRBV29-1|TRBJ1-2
TGCAGCGTTGATTGGCAGGGGAGGGGCTACACCTTC
CSVDWQGRGYTF
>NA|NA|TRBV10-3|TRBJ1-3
TGTGCCATCAGGGGAGGGGGAGAGAGTTCTGGAAACACCATATATTTT
CAIRGGGESSGNTIYF
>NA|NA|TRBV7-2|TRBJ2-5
TGTGCCAGCAGCGACCGCCGGTTAGGACTATTAGAGACCCAGTACTTC
CASSDRRLGLLETQYF